Detailed here is one T cell receptor beta chain. As yet, its antigen is unknown. Sequence at one end of the junction differs from germline and may be a read error. Germline-derived CDR1 and CDR2 are ENHRY and SYGVKD. The CDR3 loop spans 13 amino acids. This sample stems from a study of blood T cells in healthy people across ages. Study overall: The template switching approach captured approximately one barcoded beta molecule for every two T cells.

Alongside a J-beta primer mix, a sample-barcoded 5' primer served in a second PCR lasting roughly 7 to 11 cycles. TCRdb independently ran MiXCR on the 5' RACE reads; one entry per CDR3 protein. Of 1 million or so distinct CDR3 sequences detected, 45% appear once; the ten largest clones hold 18%. Donors ranged from 6 to 90 years old and were healthy Caucasians in Russia. The total RNA that was extracted per sample amounted to at least 5.5 micrograms. Findings of the study overall: Diversity of TCR beta per million T cells declined in a roughly linear way with age.

The TCR comes from a woman aged 55-70 years in good health. Sequencing input: blood. This sequence joins TRBV10-3 and TRBJ2-3; no firm D call. Here the CDR3 reads CVISDISTDTQYF. The CDR3 nucleotides read TGTGTCATCAGTGATATCAGCACAGATACGCAGTATTTT.